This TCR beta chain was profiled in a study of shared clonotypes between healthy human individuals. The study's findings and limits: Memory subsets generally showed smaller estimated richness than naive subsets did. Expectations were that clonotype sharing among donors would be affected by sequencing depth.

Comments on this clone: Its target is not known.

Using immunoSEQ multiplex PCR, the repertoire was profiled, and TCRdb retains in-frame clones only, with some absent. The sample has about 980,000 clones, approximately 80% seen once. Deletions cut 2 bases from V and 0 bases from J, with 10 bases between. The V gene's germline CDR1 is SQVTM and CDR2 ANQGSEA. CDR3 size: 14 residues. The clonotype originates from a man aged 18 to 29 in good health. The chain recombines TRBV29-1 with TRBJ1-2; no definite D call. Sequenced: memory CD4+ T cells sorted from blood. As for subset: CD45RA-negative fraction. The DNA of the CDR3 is TGCAGCGTTGAAAATCCGGCGGCTAACTATGGCTACACCTTC. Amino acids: CSVENPAANYGYTF. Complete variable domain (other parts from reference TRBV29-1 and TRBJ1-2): SAVISQKPSRDICQRGTSLTIQCQVDSQVTMMFWYRQQPGQSLTLIATANQGSEATYESGFVIDKFPISRPNLTFSTLTVSNMSPEDSSIYLCSVENPAANYGYTFGSGTRLTVV.